This TCR beta chain was found in a study of blood T cell repertoires in COVID-19. The germline V and J ends were trimmed by 6 bases and 2 bases, with 8 bases remaining between them. Germline V lookup: CDR1 MNHEY, CDR2 SVGAGI. CDR3 length: 13 amino acids. Repertoires were generated with immunoSEQ multiplex PCR, while TCRdb's copy carries only in-frame clones and drops some. The sample records about 150,000 clones, around 80% being singletons. This clone was observed a single time. V is TRBV6-5 and J is TRBJ1-3; no clear D gene. The origin of this receptor is a woman aged 70 to 79 in a cohort exposed to, infected with or recovered from COVID-19 (not recorded which). Sequencing was carried out using PBMCs or T cells enriched from blood (not recorded which). This CDR3 reads CASSRIAGNTIYF. CDR3 nucleotide sequence: TGTGCCAGCAGCCGTATCGCTGGAAACACCATATATTTT.